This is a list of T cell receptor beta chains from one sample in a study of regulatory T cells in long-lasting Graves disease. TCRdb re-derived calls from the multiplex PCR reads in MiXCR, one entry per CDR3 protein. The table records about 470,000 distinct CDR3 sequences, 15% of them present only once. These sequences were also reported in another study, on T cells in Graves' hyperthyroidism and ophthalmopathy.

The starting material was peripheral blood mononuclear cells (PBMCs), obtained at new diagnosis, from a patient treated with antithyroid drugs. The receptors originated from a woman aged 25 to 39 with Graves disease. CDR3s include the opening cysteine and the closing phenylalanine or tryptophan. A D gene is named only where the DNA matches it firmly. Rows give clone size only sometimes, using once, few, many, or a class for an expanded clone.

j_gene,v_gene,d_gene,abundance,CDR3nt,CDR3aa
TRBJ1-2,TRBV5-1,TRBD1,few,TGCGCCAGCAGCCCCGACAGGGGAAGCGGCTACACCTTC,CASSPDRGSGYTF
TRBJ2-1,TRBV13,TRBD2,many,TGTGCCAGCAGCTGGGGACTAGCGGGGGGAGGTCTCGTCGGGGCTGAGCAGTTCTTC,CASSWGLAGGGLVGAEQFF
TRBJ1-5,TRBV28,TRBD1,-,TGTGCCAGCATTGGCCGGGACAGGGAGCCTCAGCCCCAGCATTTT,CASIGRDREPQPQHF
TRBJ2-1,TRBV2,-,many,TGTGCCAGCAGTGAAGGGGGTAACCTACTAGACAATGAGCAGTTCTTC,CASSEGGNLLDNEQFF
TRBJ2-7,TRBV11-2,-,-,TGTGCCAGCAGCTCCCCCGGATTCGGACTTTCCTACGAGCAGTACTTC,CASSSPGFGLSYEQYF
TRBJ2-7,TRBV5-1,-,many,TGCGCCAGCTCCAATTCGGGCTTAACCTACGAGCAGTACTTC,CASSNSGLTYEQYF
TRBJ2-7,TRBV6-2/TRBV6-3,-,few,TGTGCCAGCAGTCTTCAATCCGGGCAGTACTTC,CASSLQSGQYF
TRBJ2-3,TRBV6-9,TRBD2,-,TGTGCCAGCAGCCCCCATCTAGCGGGAGTCTCAGATACGCAGTATTTT,CASSPHLAGVSDTQYF
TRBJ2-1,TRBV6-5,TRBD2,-,TGTGCCAGCAGTTACTCCGGGCTAGCGGGAGGTCATGAGCAGTTCTTC,CASSYSGLAGGHEQFF
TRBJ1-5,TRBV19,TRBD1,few,TGTGCCAGTAGTCCAAAGACAGGGGTCGGGAGCAATCAGCCCCAGCATTTT,CASSPKTGVGSNQPQHF
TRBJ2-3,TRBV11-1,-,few,TGTGCCAGCAGCTTAACGTCAGGGTTGGGCACAGATACGCAGTATTTT,CASSLTSGLGTDTQYF
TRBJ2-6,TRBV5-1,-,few,TGCGCCAGCAGTCGAAACCCAGGGATTCGGTCTGGGGCCAACGTCCTGACTTTC,CASSRNPGIRSGANVLTF
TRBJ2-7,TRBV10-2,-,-,TGCGCCGCTACGGGGGTGGGGTACGAGCAGTACTTC,CAATGVGYEQYF
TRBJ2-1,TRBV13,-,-,TGTGCCAGCAGCCCAGAACGGGAGGGGGACAGTGAGCAGTTCTTC,CASSPEREGDSEQFF
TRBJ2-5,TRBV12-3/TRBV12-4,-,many,TGTGCCAGCAGCCGGAGGGGGATGGAGACCCAGTACTTC,CASSRRGMETQYF
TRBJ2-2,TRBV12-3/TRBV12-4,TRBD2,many,TGTGCCAGCAGCCCTTCTAGCGGGAGGACCGGGGAGCTGTTTTTT,CASSPSSGRTGELFF
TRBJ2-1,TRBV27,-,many,TGTGCCAGCAGTTTTGAAGGCGGTCGCTCCTACAATGAGCAGTTCTTC,CASSFEGGRSYNEQFF
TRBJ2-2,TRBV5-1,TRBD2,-,TGCGCCAGCAGCTCGGGACTAGCGGGAGCGAACACCGGGGAGCTGTTTTTT,CASSSGLAGANTGELFF
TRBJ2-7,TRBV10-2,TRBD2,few,TGCGCCAGCAGTGAAACGGTCGGGAGGAGCTACGAGCAGTACTTC,CASSETVGRSYEQYF
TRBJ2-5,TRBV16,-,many,TGTGCCAGCGGGATTAGCGGCCAAGAGACCCAGTACTTC,CASGISGQETQYF
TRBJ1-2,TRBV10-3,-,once,TGTGCCATCAGTGAACGGGGTCTAATCTATGGCTACACCTTC,CAISERGLIYGYTF
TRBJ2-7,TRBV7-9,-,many,TGTGCCAGCAGCTTACAGACCTACGAGCAGTACTTC,CASSLQTYEQYF
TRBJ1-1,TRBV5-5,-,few,TGTGCCAGCAGCTTTCCAGACGGCTCTGAAGCTTTCTTT,CASSFPDGSEAFF
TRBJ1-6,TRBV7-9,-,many,TGTGCCAGCAGCTTGGACCCCAATGAGAATTCACCCCTCCACTTT,CASSLDPNENSPLHF
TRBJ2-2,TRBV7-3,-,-,TGTGCCAGCAGCTTAGATGGGGCCCTAGGCACCGGGGAGCTGTTTTTT,CASSLDGALGTGELFF
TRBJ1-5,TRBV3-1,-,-,TGTGCCAGCAGCCAAGACGGCCAGCCCAATCAGCCCCAGCATTTT,CASSQDGQPNQPQHF
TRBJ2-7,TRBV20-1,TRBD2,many,TGCAGTGCTAGAGCACTAGCGGGACTCGACGAGCAGTACTTC,CSARALAGLDEQYF
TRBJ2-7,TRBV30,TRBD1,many,TGTGCCTGGAGTCCGGGACAGGGTTTCGAGCAGTACTTC,CAWSPGQGFEQYF
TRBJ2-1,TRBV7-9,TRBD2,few,TGTGCCAGCAGCTTATTAGGCGGGGTCGTAGCGGGAGGGCGGAATGAGCAGTTCTTC,CASSLLGGVVAGGRNEQFF
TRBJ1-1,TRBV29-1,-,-,TGCAGCGTTCTTTTGTTGGCAGAGAACACTGAAGCTTTCTTT,CSVLLLAENTEAFF
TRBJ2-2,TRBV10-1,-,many,TGCGCCAGCAGTGTGGACTATAACACCGGGGAGCTGTTTTTT,CASSVDYNTGELFF
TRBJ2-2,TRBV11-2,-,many,TGTGCCAGCAGCCGGGACGGGACGAACACCGGGGAGCTGTTTTTT,CASSRDGTNTGELFF
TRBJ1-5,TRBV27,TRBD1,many,TGTGCCAGCAGTTCGAATAGGTGGACAGGGGAAGGGTTGAGCAATCAGCCCCAGCATTTT,CASSSNRWTGEGLSNQPQHF
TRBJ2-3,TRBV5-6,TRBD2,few,TGTGCCAGCAGCCCGGGACTAGCGGGGCTTTGGGATACGCAGTATTTT,CASSPGLAGLWDTQYF
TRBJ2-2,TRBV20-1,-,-,TGCAGTGCTAGACGGAGGGACAGCGGGACAGGGGAGCTGTTTTTT,CSARRRDSGTGELFF
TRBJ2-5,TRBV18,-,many,TGTGCCAGCTCACCTGACAGGGAGACCCAGTACTTC,CASSPDRETQYF
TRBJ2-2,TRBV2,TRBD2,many,TGTGCCAGCAGAATGCTAGCGGGGAACACCGGGGAGCTGTTTTTT,CASRMLAGNTGELFF
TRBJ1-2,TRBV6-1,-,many,TGTGCCAGCAGTGACATGGGACGTGGCTACACCTTC,CASSDMGRGYTF
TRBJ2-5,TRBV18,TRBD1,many,TGTGCCAGCTCACCACCAACAGGGGTGGAAGGACAAGAGACCCAGTACTTC,CASSPPTGVEGQETQYF
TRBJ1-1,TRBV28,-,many,TGTGCCAGCAGTTTAGGCGAGGAAGCTTTCTTT,CASSLGEEAFF
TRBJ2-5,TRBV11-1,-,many,TGTGCCAGCAGCTTATTCGGCGTCGCGCGGGGCGAGACCCAGTACTTC,CASSLFGVARGETQYF
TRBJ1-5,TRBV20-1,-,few,TGCAGTGCTAGAGACCCCCTCGGCAGGGACGGCAATCAGCCCCAGCATTTT,CSARDPLGRDGNQPQHF
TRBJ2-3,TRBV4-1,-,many,TGCGCCAGCAGCCAACCTGCCCTCACAGATACGCAGTATTTT,CASSQPALTDTQYF